This is a list of T cell receptor beta chains from one sample in a study of CD8+ T cells in alopecia areata. Repertoires were generated with immunoSEQ multiplex PCR, while TCRdb's copy carries only in-frame clones and drops some. The sample carries approximately 100,000 clones, about three fifths recorded once. Sequenced material: CD8+ T cells sorted from blood, taken at approximately week 56, from a patient treated with tofacitinib. These receptors were obtained from a human donor with alopecia areata. Each CDR3 is given with its conserved first and last residue. Not all rows give a size; the values are once, few, many and, for expanded clones, a class.

CDR3: CSVEQGANTGELFF; V: TRBV29-1; size: .; J: TRBJ2-2
CDR3: CASSASGGSYNEQFF; V: TRBV9; size: .; J: TRBJ2-1
CDR3: CASSLSVGAYEQYF; V: TRBV27; size: once; J: TRBJ2-7
CDR3: CASSHLRQAYEQYF; V: TRBV13; size: .; J: TRBJ2-7
CDR3: CSVPLDGGHYNEQFF; V: TRBV29-1; size: .; J: TRBJ2-1
CDR3: CASRGTSEAKNIQYF; V: TRBV6-1; size: once; J: TRBJ2-4
CDR3: CASSLGSQPQHF; V: TRBV5-6; size: few; J: TRBJ1-5
CDR3: CSVVGLKGNEQFF; V: TRBV29-1; size: .; J: TRBJ2-1
CDR3: CATSREQGLASPLHF; V: TRBV15; size: .; J: TRBJ1-6
CDR3: CASSPWDSSYEQYF; V: TRBV19; size: .; J: TRBJ2-7
CDR3: CASSWGQGAKEQFF; V: TRBV27; size: .; J: TRBJ2-1
CDR3: CASSQGQGGQPQHF; V: TRBV9; size: .; J: TRBJ1-5
CDR3: CATSREQENSPLHF; V: TRBV15; size: .; J: TRBJ1-6
CDR3: CASRESWTGDQPQHF; V: TRBV19; size: .; J: TRBJ1-5
CDR3: CASSQDAGTEWNEQFF; V: TRBV4-1; size: .; J: TRBJ2-1
CDR3: CATSRESGGGLDQPQHF; V: TRBV15; size: .; J: TRBJ1-5
CDR3: CASSETGPNSPLHF; V: TRBV2; size: .; J: TRBJ1-6
CDR3: CASTFLGLAGVESYNEQFF; V: TRBV11-3; size: .; J: TRBJ2-1
CDR3: CASSLNPGAGPYTEAFF; V: TRBV7-3; size: .; J: TRBJ1-1
CDR3: CASRAEYEQYF; V: TRBV6-6; size: .; J: TRBJ2-7
CDR3: CSVEALVASRDEQFF; V: TRBV29-1; size: few; J: TRBJ2-1
CDR3: CSVFMNTEAFF; V: TRBV29-1; size: few; J: TRBJ1-1
CDR3: CSVDAGVDYGYTF; V: TRBV29-1; size: few; J: TRBJ1-2
CDR3: CASSLDMNTEAFF; V: TRBV5-1; size: .; J: TRBJ1-1
CDR3: CASSLSVGTGGLRTEAFF; V: TRBV27; size: .; J: TRBJ1-1
CDR3: CASSYILGDTQYF; V: TRBV6-5; size: .; J: TRBJ2-3
CDR3: CASKTGPGMNTEAFF; V: TRBV7-9; size: few; J: TRBJ1-1
CDR3: CASSSGYQPQHF; V: TRBV7-9; size: few; J: TRBJ1-5
CDR3: CASSQTLGGQNNEQFF; V: TRBV7-8; size: .; J: TRBJ2-1
CDR3: CSVEEEGDSNQPQHF; V: TRBV29-1; size: .; J: TRBJ1-5
CDR3: CASSQSTTGTSEETQYF; V: TRBV4-1; size: .; J: TRBJ2-5
CDR3: CASSQEFRGGISGYTF; V: TRBV4-2; size: once; J: TRBJ1-2
CDR3: CAWNAGGSYEQYF; V: TRBV30; size: .; J: TRBJ2-7
CDR3: CASSSGYEQYF; V: TRBV27; size: .; J: TRBJ2-7
CDR3: CSALLAYEQYF; V: TRBV20-1; size: .; J: TRBJ2-7
CDR3: CASSPTGGGGYTF; V: TRBV5-6; size: few; J: TRBJ1-2
CDR3: CASLGDTGQDYNEQFF; V: TRBV21-1; size: few; J: TRBJ2-1
CDR3: CATSRDPQSTGELFF; V: TRBV15; size: .; J: TRBJ2-2
CDR3: CAIRGRDSRTGELFF; V: TRBV7-2; size: .; J: TRBJ2-2
CDR3: CAISERADRVQDTQYF; V: TRBV10-3; size: few; J: TRBJ2-3
CDR3: CASSSYGGLGSPLHF; V: TRBV7-3; size: once; J: TRBJ1-6
CDR3: CASSQDPDSLSYEQYF; V: TRBV14; size: .; J: TRBJ2-7
CDR3: CASRTRDGRVYGYTF; V: TRBV27; size: .; J: TRBJ1-2
CDR3: CASSYVSGTGGNEQFF; V: TRBV5-6; size: .; J: TRBJ2-1
CDR3: CATSRAAGKNTEAFF; V: TRBV15; size: .; J: TRBJ1-1